The 15 T cell receptor beta chains given below trace back to one sample, sequenced in a study of cytomegalovirus exposure and HLA in healthy donors. The PCR had 60 Vbeta and 13 Jbeta primers. Sequencing was performed with immunoSEQ multiplex PCR; in TCRdb, only in-frame clones are kept and a portion is missing. The sample records roughly 120,000 clones, 73% being singletons. Sequencing used PBMCs. Every receptor here comes from a woman aged 40 to 50 in good health and CMV-seronegative.

The chain has TRBV7-9 and TRBJ1-6, with 9 bases fitting TRBD1. This CDR3 region has 16 residues. V was clipped by 4 bases and J by 1 base; unmatched bases: 2. The germline CDR1 and CDR2 sequences are SEHNR and FQNEAQ (reference sequence). CDR3 in DNA: TGTGCCAGCAGCTCCGGGACAGGGTCCTATAATTCACCCCTCCACTTT. Translated, it gives CASSSGTGSYNSPLHF.

The rearrangement joins TRBV7-9 to TRBJ2-3; possible D gene TRBD1, 5 bases. From germline, CDR1 is SEHNR and CDR2 FQNEAQ (reference sequence). CDR3 size: 16 residues. V lost 1 base and J lost 4, with 15 bases in between. CDR3 sequence (DNA): TGTGCCAGCAGCTTAGATCTGCAGGGTGCCGCAGATACGCAGTATTTT. Its protein product is CASSLDLQGAADTQYF. The variable domain in full, with the rest retrieved from reference TRBV7-9 and TRBJ2-3, is DTGVSQNPRHKITKRGQNVTFRCDPISEHNRLYWYRQTLGQGPEFLTYFQNEAQLEKSRLLSDRFSAERPKGSFSTLEIQRTEQGDSAMYLCASSLDLQGAADTQYFGPGTRLTVL.

This clone occurred a few times. The chain employs TRBV27 and TRBJ2-5, with a weak D call TRBD1 (6 bases). The CDR3 length is 16 residues. CDR1 is MNHEY, CDR2 SMNVEV, per germline (reference sequence). V was pared by 4 bases and J by 0 bases, with 15 bases between. CDR3 sequence: CASSSSTGQHQETQYF. The CDR3 coding sequence is TGTGCCAGCAGTTCGTCGACAGGACAGCACCAAGAGACCCAGTACTTC.

The V gene is TRBV7-8, the J gene TRBJ2-2; the match to TRBD2 covers 7 bases. The germline V gene encodes CDR1 SGHVS and CDR2 FQNEAQ. This CDR3 region has 15 residues. V was clipped by 6 bases and J by 3 bases; unmatched bases: 7. The CDR3 loop reads CASSYRTSDTGELFF. CDR3 DNA: TGTGCCAGCAGTTACCGGACTAGTGACACCGGGGAGCTGTTTTTT.

The V call is TRBV6-5, the J call TRBJ2-5, with D possibly matching TRBD2 (6 bases). CDR3 length: 14 residues. Trimming took 4 bases from V and 5 from J, leaving 14 bases between them. CDR1 is MNHEY and CDR2 is SVGAGI in the germline V gene. The CDR3 protein is CASSSGGNEETQYF. In DNA, the CDR3 is TGTGCCAGCAGTTCCGGAGGGAACGAGGAGACCCAGTACTTC.

This clone was detected once. The rearrangement joins TRBV7-9 to TRBJ2-5; 14 bases are a match to TRBD2. Germline loops: CDR1 SEHNR, CDR2 FQNEAQ (reference sequence). The J segment lost 0 bases and the V segment lost 1 base, leaving 4 bases of the junction unmatched. This CDR3 region has 18 residues. CDR3 bases: TGTGCCAGCAGCTTAGGACTAGCGGGGGGGTCGTACCAAGAGACCCAGTACTTC. It specifies CASSLGLAGGSYQETQYF.

This chain joins TRBV4-2 and TRBJ2-5, with a weak D call TRBD2 (5 bases). This CDR3 region has 14 residues. The V gene's germline CDR1 is LGHNA and CDR2 YNFKEQ. Trimming took 4 bases from V and 4 from J, leaving 13 bases between them. CDR3 residues: CASSRVGIGETQYF. The CDR3 coding sequence is TGTGCCAGCAGCCGTGTCGGGATCGGAGAGACCCAGTACTTC.

In nucleotides, the CDR3 is TGCGCCAGCAGCTTGGTTATGAACACCGGGGAGCTGTTTTTT. Translation: CASSLVMNTGELFF. The chain recombines TRBV5-1 with TRBJ2-2, with no clear D. The CDR3 loop spans 14 amino acids. Germline-derived CDR1 and CDR2 are SGHRS and YFSETQ. Trimming cost V 0 bases and J 1 base, with 4 bases left between them.

This chain connects TRBV6-4 to TRBJ2-1, with TRBD1 matching over 9 bases. The V segment lost 2 bases and the J segment 4 bases; nucleotides outside the gene matches: 3. This CDR3 has 15 residues. CDR1 is MRHNA and CDR2 is SNTAGT in the germline V gene. The DNA of the CDR3 is TGTGCCAGCAGTGACGCCGGGACAGGGTACAATGAGCAGTTCTTC. This sequence encodes CASSDAGTGYNEQFF.

The J gene is TRBJ2-2, the V gene TRBV5-8, with D maybe TRBD1 (5 bases). This CDR3 has 16 amino acids. Germline CDR1 is SGHTS and CDR2 is YDEGEE. Trimming cost V 2 bases and J 7 bases, with 18 bases left between them. This CDR3 is CASSFFRNEQDGELFF. DNA of the CDR3: TGTGCCAGCAGCTTCTTCAGAAACGAACAGGACGGGGAGCTGTTTTTT.

The chain carries TRBV5-4 and TRBJ1-4, with a weak D call TRBD1 (6 bases). The CDR3 runs 15 residues. The V gene lost 0 bases and the J gene lost 8 bases, with 14 bases spanning the gap. CDR1 and CDR2 from the germline V gene are SGHNT and YYREEE (reference sequence). The CDR3 loop is CASSLGGQIGEKLFF. CDR3 nucleotide sequence: TGTGCCAGCAGCTTGGGGGGACAAATTGGGGAAAAACTGTTTTTT.

The chain carries TRBV18 and TRBJ2-7; D is possibly TRBD2 (6 bases). From germline, CDR1 is KGHSH and CDR2 LQKENI. The ends were cut back, 5 bases at V and 4 bases at J, with 15 bases in the middle. There are 14 residues in the CDR3. Written as DNA, the CDR3 is TGTGCCAGCTCATCCAGATCTAGCGAGTACGAGCAGTACTTC. This encodes CASSSRSSEYEQYF.

The rearrangement links TRBV7-8 to TRBJ1-2, with D possibly TRBD1 on 6 matching bases. This CDR3 contains 13 residues. The germline V and J ends were trimmed by 5 bases and 3 bases, with 10 bases remaining between them. Per germline, CDR1 SGHVS and CDR2 FQNEAQ. The CDR3 region is CASSQDRYYGYTF. The DNA for the CDR3 is TGTGCCAGCAGCCAGGACAGATACTATGGCTACACCTTC.

The V call is TRBV7-6, the J call TRBJ2-1; 11 nucleotides line up with TRBD2. The CDR3 length is 17 residues. Germline V gives CDR1 SGHVS, CDR2 FNYEAQ. The J segment lost 7 bases and the V segment lost 1 base, leaving 9 bases of the junction unmatched. CDR3 sequence reads: CASSLEPMTSGINEQFF. CDR3 in DNA: TGTGCCAGCAGCTTAGAGCCTATGACTAGCGGGATAAATGAGCAGTTCTTC.

This clone was recorded once. The genes are TRBV6-5 and TRBJ2-5, with a possible D match to TRBD1 (5 bases). Germline V lookup: CDR1 MNHEY, CDR2 SVGAGI. The V end was cut by 7 bases, the J end by 0 bases, with 9 bases between. There are 13 residues in the CDR3. The CDR3 nucleotides are TGTGCCAGCAAAGACAGAAACCAAGAGACCCAGTACTTC. Translation gives CASKDRNQETQYF.